Here is one TCR beta chain with its context. Participant ages covered about 18 to 100 years across 20 to 25 US areas. Cohort assignment relied on participant-reported clinical history. Trimming stripped 4 bases from V and 9 bases from J, with 13 bases between. The CDR3 covers 13 residues. The germline CDR1 and CDR2 sequences are SGHTA and FQGTGA. This sample is drawn from a study of blood T cell repertoires in COVID-19. Produced via immunoSEQ multiplex PCR; TCRdb's table is partial and in-frame only. Altogether some 140,000 clones are present, around 84% being singletons, with the ten largest covering 2% to 3%.

The origin of this receptor is a man aged 35-49 years with acute COVID-19. Sequences were obtained from PBMCs or T cells enriched from blood (not recorded which). The V gene is TRBV7-3, the J gene TRBJ2-1; D not resolved. The DNA for the CDR3 is TGTGCCAGCAGCTCGGTGACATCGATTGAGCAGTTCTTC. It yields the protein CASSSVTSIEQFF.